This record covers a single TCR beta chain. Its antigen remains unknown. Over chemoradiotherapy, repertoires were sampled more than once. This sample was taken from a study of chemoradiotherapy in HPV16-positive cancers. Across the study: Candidate HPV-specific clones and shared TCR motifs came from two HPV16-positive patients.

Sequenced by immunoSEQ multiplex PCR; TCRdb stores in-frame clones only, minus some. The sample records fewer than 9,500 clones, 71% being singletons. Study-wide points: HPV-responsive T-cell expansion during chemoradiotherapy was linked to improved recurrence-free survival in HPV16-positive patients. Non-HPV-specific T cells did not expand in tumors during treatment, whereas candidate HPV-specific clones and E7-related motifs did.

Sequencing used tumor tissue, obtained from a patient who underwent chemoradiotherapy. This receptor was taken from a human donor with HPV-associated anogenital cancer.

This CDR3 is CASSRGGDTEAFF. CDR3 in DNA: TGTGCCAGCTCACGGGGTGGGGACACTGAAGCTTTCTTT. The V and J genes are TRBV18 and TRBJ1-1; D ambiguous. Per the germline V gene, CDR1 is KGHSH and CDR2 is LQKENI. The ends were cut back, 4 bases at V and 3 bases at J, with 9 bases in the middle. This CDR3 spans 13 amino acids.